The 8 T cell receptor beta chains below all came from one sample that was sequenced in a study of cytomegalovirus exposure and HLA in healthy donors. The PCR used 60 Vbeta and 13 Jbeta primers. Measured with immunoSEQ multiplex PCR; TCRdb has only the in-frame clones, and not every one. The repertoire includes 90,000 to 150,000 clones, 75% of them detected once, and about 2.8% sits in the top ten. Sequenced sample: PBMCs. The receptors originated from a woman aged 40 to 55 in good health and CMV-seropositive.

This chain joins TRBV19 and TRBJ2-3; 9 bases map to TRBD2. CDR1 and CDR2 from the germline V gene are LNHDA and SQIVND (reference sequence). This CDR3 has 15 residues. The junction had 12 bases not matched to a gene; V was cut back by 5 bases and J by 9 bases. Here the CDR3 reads CASSATGTSMGTQYF. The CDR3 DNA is TGTGCCAGTAGTGCTACCGGGACTAGCATGGGCACGCAGTATTTT.

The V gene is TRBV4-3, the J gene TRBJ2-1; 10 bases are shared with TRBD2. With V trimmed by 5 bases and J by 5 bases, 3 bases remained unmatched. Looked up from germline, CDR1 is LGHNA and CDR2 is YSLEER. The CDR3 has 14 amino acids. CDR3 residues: CASSKLAGNNEQFF. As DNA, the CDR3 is TGCGCCAGCAGCAAACTAGCGGGAAACAATGAGCAGTTCTTC.

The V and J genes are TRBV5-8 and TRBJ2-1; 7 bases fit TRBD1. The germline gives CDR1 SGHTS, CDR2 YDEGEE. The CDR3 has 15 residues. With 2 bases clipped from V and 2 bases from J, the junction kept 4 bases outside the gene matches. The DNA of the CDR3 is TGTGCCAGCAGCTTACCGGGACAGCCCTACAATGAGCAGTTCTTC. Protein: CASSLPGQPYNEQFF.

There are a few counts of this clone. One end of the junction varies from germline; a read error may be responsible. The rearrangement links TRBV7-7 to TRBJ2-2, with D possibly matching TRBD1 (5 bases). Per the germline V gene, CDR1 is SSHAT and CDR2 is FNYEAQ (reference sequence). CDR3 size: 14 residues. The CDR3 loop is CASSLGHNTGELFF. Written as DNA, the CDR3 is TGTGCTAGCAGCTTGGGGCACAACACCGGGGAGCTGTTTTTT.

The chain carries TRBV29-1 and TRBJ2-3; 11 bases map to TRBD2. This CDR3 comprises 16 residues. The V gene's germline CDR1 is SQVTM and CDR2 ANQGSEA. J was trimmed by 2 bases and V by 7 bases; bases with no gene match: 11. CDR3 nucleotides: TGCAGCGCCAAAACGGGACTAGCGGTTCCCACAGATACGCAGTATTTT. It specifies CSAKTGLAVPTDTQYF.

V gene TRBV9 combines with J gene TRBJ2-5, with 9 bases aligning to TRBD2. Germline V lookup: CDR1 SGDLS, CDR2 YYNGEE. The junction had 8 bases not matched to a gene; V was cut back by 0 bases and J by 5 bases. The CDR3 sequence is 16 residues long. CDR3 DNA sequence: TGTGCCAGCAGCGTAGGTTTAGCGGGGGTTGAGGAGACCCAGTACTTC. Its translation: CASSVGLAGVEETQYF.

Here the CDR3 reads CASSPPGLAGGSLYF. DNA for the CDR3: TGTGCCAGCAGCCCTCCGGGACTAGCGGGGGGTTCCCTGTATTTT. The chain recombines TRBV7-3 with TRBJ2-3; 15 nucleotides agree with TRBD2. This CDR3 is built from 15 residues. The germline CDR1 and CDR2 sequences are SGHTA and FQGTGA. V shed 5 bases, J shed 14 bases, and the junction held 11 bases outside the gene matches.

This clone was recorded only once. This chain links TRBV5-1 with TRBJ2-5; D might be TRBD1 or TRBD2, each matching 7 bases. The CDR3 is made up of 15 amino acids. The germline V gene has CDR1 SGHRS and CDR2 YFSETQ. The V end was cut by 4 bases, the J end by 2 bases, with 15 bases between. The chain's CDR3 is CASSLGGTEQETQYF. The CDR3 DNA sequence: TGCGCCAGCAGCCTGGGGGGGACAGAGCAAGAGACCCAGTACTTC.